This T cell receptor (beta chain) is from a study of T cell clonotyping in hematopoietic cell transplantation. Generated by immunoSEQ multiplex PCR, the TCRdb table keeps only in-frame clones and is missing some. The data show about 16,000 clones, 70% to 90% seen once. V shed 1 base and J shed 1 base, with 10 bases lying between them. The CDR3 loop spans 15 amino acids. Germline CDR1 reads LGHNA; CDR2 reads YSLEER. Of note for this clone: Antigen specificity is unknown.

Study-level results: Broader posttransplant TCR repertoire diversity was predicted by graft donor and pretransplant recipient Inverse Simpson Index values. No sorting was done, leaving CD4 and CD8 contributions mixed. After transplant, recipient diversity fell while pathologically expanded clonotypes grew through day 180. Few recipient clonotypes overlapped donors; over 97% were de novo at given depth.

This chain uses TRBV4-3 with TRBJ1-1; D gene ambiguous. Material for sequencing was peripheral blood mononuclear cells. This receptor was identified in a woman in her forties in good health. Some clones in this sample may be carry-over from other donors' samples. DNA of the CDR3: TGCGCCAGCAGCCAAGCGTATCGGGGGAACACTGAAGCTTTCTTT. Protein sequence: CASSQAYRGNTEAFF.